These 32 T cell receptor beta chains share one sample of origin, sequenced in a study of stem cell transplantation in POMP-related autoinflammatory disease. Libraries were prepared by immunoSEQ multiplex PCR; TCRdb keeps only in-frame clonotypes and omits some of them. Among roughly 8,900 clones listed, 88% were seen once. The sample here was CD8+ T cells from PBMCs, taken after stem cell transplantation. The receptors shown here come from a human patient with POMP-related autoinflammation and immune dysregulation (PRAID). Part of the T cell pool may stem from the graft donor.

In nucleotides, the CDR3 is TGTGCCAGTAGTATACTAGGGGGGGCCCACAATGAGCAGTTCTTC. Amino acids: CASSILGGAHNEQFF. The chain carries TRBV19 and TRBJ2-1; a weak D match, TRBD2 (7 bases). CDR3 length equals 15 residues. Germline-derived CDR1 and CDR2 are LNHDA and SQIVND (reference sequence). V lost 2 bases, J lost 5 bases, and 13 bases lay in between.

V is TRBV7-9 and J is TRBJ2-2; 9 positions agree with TRBD1. Germline V gene data show CDR1 as SEHNR and CDR2 as FQNEAQ (reference sequence). This CDR3 comprises 16 residues. J lost 5 bases, V lost 5 bases, and 9 bases had no gene match. The CDR3 DNA follows: TGTGCCAGCAGCCACCGGGACAGGGTTAGAACCGGGGAGCTGTTTTTT. This codes for CASSHRDRVRTGELFF.

V and J are TRBV6-6 and TRBJ1-1, with D uncertain. The CDR3 runs 12 residues. Trimming stripped 6 bases from V and 11 bases from J, with 16 bases between. Germline V gene lookup returns CDR1 MNHNY and CDR2 SVGAGI (reference sequence). The CDR3 is CASSPGISGAFF. The CDR3 DNA follows: TGTGCCAGCAGCCCCGGTATCTCTGGGGCTTTCTTT.

Concerning this clone: The junction departs from the called germline gene at one end, perhaps through a read error. This chain joins TRBV30 and TRBJ2-5; 8 nucleotides line up with TRBD2. CDR3 size: 14 residues. The germline V gene has CDR1 GTSNPN and CDR2 SVGIG (reference sequence). The CDR3 sequence is CAWSVWAGGLPLNF. The CDR3 coding sequence is TGTGCCTGGAGTGTCTGGGCGGGAGGACTTCCCCTCAACTTC.

The V gene is TRBV23-1, the J gene TRBJ2-4; the D is unclear. TRBV23-1 is recorded as an ORF, its role being uncertain. Deletions cut 7 bases from V and 6 bases from J, with 13 bases between. There are 13 residues in the CDR3. The CDR3 DNA sequence: TGCGCCAGCACCCGGCTGGGTCCAAACATTCAGTACTTC. This encodes CASTRLGPNIQYF.

The chain has TRBV30 and TRBJ2-7; no clear D gene. Trimming shortened V by 2 bases and J by 2 bases, and 13 bases separated the two germline ends. Germline CDR1 and CDR2: GTSNPN and SVGIG (reference sequence). CDR3 length equals 14 residues. DNA of the CDR3: TGTGCCTGGAGTCTGCAGAGATATACCTACGAGCAGTACTTC. Protein sequence: CAWSLQRYTYEQYF.

This chain links TRBV19 with TRBJ1-1; TRBD1 agrees at 9 bases. J lost 11 bases, V lost 6 bases, and 4 bases had no gene match. CDR3 length: 11 amino acids. Looked up from germline, CDR1 is LNHDA and CDR2 is SQIVND (reference sequence). CDR3 bases: TGTGCCAGTAGAAGCGGACAGGGGGCTTTCTTT. Protein product: CASRSGQGAFF. The full variable domain, completed using reference TRBV19 and TRBJ1-1, is DGGITQSPKYLFRKEGQNVTLSCEQNLNHDAMYWYRQDPGQGLRLIYYSQIVNDFQKGDIAEGYSVSREKKESFPLTVTSAQKNPTAFYLCASRSGQGAFFGQGTRLTVV.

The chain carries TRBV27 and TRBJ2-1; D ambiguous. This CDR3 region has 13 residues. Trimming removed 4 bases from V and 8 bases from J, with 12 bases in between. The germline V gene has CDR1 MNHEY and CDR2 SMNVEV (reference sequence). The CDR3 DNA is TGTGCCAGCAGTTCCGGACCCGACTATGAGCAGTTCTTC. Protein product: CASSSGPDYEQFF.

About this clone: The same CDR3 is also encoded by other DNA sequences in this sample. V and J are TRBV28 and TRBJ2-7, with 7 bases lining up with TRBD1. This CDR3 has 14 amino acids. Unmatched junction bases numbered 7, after V lost 5 bases and J lost 3 bases. The germline CDR1 and CDR2 sequences are MDHEN and SYDVKM. This chain's CDR3 is CASSPTGLLYEQYF. Written as DNA, the CDR3 is TGTGCCAGCAGTCCGACAGGGCTACTCTACGAGCAGTACTTC.

CDR3 nucleotide sequence: TGCGCCAGCCGTGTGGACGATGGATCACCCCTCCACTTT. Protein product: CASRVDDGSPLHF. V is TRBV5-1 and J is TRBJ1-6; D unclear. CDR3 length: 13 amino acids. With 7 bases removed from V and 10 bases from J, the gap between germline ends came to 15 bases. Germline CDR1 and CDR2: SGHRS and YFSETQ.

CDR3 loop: CASSWGSGTSGGHQETQYF. CDR3 coding DNA: TGTGCCAGCAGCTGGGGGTCCGGGACTAGCGGGGGACACCAAGAGACCCAGTACTTC. The chain has TRBV5-6 and TRBJ2-5; TRBD2 matches at 14 bases. J was trimmed by 0 bases and V by 3 bases; bases with no gene match: 10. Germline CDR1 SGHDT, CDR2 YYEEEE. The CDR3 sequence is 19 residues long.

This chain uses TRBV7-3 with TRBJ2-3; D gene uncertain. V lost 1 base, J lost 3 bases, and 5 bases lay in between. CDR1 is SGHTA, CDR2 FQGTGA, per germline. The CDR3 extends over 13 amino acids. Written as DNA, the CDR3 is TGTGCCAGCAGCTTAAACCCGACAGATACGCAGTATTTT. It is translated as CASSLNPTDTQYF.

CDR3 coding DNA: TGTGCCAGCAGTTTACGGTCAGATACGCAGTATTTT. Residues: CASSLRSDTQYF. The chain is built from TRBV12-3 or TRBV12-4 and TRBJ2-3, with D unresolved. CDR3 length equals 12 residues. Trimming cost V 2 bases and J 4 bases, with 4 bases left between them.

The V gene is TRBV30, the J gene TRBJ1-2; 7 bases align to TRBD1. This CDR3 contains 16 residues. The germline CDR1 and CDR2 sequences are GTSNPN and SVGIG (reference sequence). V trimming: 2 bases; J trimming: 6 bases; junction bases outside the gene matches: 15. The DNA for the CDR3 is TGTGCCTGGAGTTTCACGGGACAGATAAAGAGTCATGGCTACACCTTC. Its translation is CAWSFTGQIKSHGYTF.

The V and J genes are TRBV24-1 and TRBJ2-1, with D hard to call. This CDR3 has 11 residues. Germline V gene lookup returns CDR1 KGHDR and CDR2 SFDVKD. V was trimmed by 3 bases and J by 6 bases, leaving 2 bases between them. DNA for the CDR3: TGTGCCACCAGTGATCGCAATGAGCAGTTCTTC. Its translation is CATSDRNEQFF.

This rearrangement joins TRBV3-1 (or the pseudogene TRBV3-2) to TRBJ2-4, with 9 bases aligning to TRBD2. CDR1 is LGHDT and CDR2 is YNNKEL in the germline V gene (reference sequence). This CDR3 has 14 amino acids. Trimming at V came to 4 bases and at J to 9 bases, leaving 7 bases not matched to a gene. CDR3 loop: CASSPGLAGLIQYF. CDR3 DNA sequence: TGTGCCAGCAGCCCAGGGCTAGCGGGACTCATTCAGTACTTC.

The V and J genes are TRBV28 and TRBJ2-5; 7 positions agree with TRBD2. From germline, CDR1 is MDHEN and CDR2 SYDVKM. This CDR3 spans 14 amino acids. V lost 5 bases and J lost 5; bases outside the gene matches: 8. For the CDR3, the DNA is TGTGCCAGCAGTCCGACTCGGGGAGGGGAGACCCAGTACTTC. As protein: CASSPTRGGETQYF.

J is TRBJ2-3 and V is TRBV15; D remains unclear. Per the germline V gene, CDR1 is LNHNV and CDR2 is YYDKDF (reference sequence). This CDR3 comprises 14 residues. Trimming stripped 1 base from V and 0 bases from J, with 5 bases between. The CDR3 nucleotides are TGTGCCACCAGCAGAGGACTGAGCACAGATACGCAGTATTTT. Protein product: CATSRGLSTDTQYF.

The genes are TRBV4-2 and TRBJ2-2, with 12 bases that match TRBD2. Germline assignment: CDR1 LGHNA and CDR2 YNFKEQ. With 6 bases clipped from V and 5 bases from J, the junction kept 4 bases outside the gene matches. This CDR3 has 15 amino acids. The CDR3 bases are TGTGCCAGCAGTGGTACTAGCGGGAGGACCGGGGAGCTGTTTTTT. Protein sequence: CASSGTSGRTGELFF.

The CDR3 DNA reads as TGTGCCAGCAGCCAAGGAGTCCGGACAGGGGGGAACCAAGAGACCCAGTACTTC. It is translated as CASSQGVRTGGNQETQYF. This chain uses TRBV3-1 (or the pseudogene TRBV3-2) with TRBJ2-5; TRBD1 agrees at 10 bases. The V gene end was trimmed by 1 base and the J gene end by 0 bases; junction bases not matched to a gene: 8. Germline V gene sequence: CDR1 LGHDT, CDR2 YNNKEL (reference sequence). The length of the CDR3 is 18 residues.

This rearrangement joins TRBV10-3 to TRBJ1-1; no reliable D call. Trimming stripped 2 bases from V and 4 bases from J, with 17 bases between. The CDR3 sequence is 16 residues long. Germline V gene lookup returns CDR1 ENHRY and CDR2 SYGVKD. In DNA form, the CDR3 reads TGTGCCATCAGTGAGGATGGCTCGGAGGGTGGCACTGAAGCTTTCTTT. This encodes CAISEDGSEGGTEAFF.

V and J are TRBV21-1 and TRBJ2-7; TRBD1 is taken as the D call from the table, unchecked against the DNA. TRBV21-1 is a pseudogene. The CDR3 loop spans 14 amino acids. This CDR3 reads CASRRQGFDYEQYF. CDR3 bases: TGTGCCAGCAGACGACAGGGGTTTGACTACGAGCAGTACTTC.

The chain has TRBV28 and TRBJ2-7; 9 bases map to TRBD2. The CDR3 loop spans 16 amino acids. Trimming cost V 5 bases and J 0 bases; bases outside gene matches: 8. The germline V gene encodes CDR1 MDHEN and CDR2 SYDVKM. The CDR3 loop reads CASSARSGRPSYEQYF. Here the CDR3 DNA reads TGTGCCAGCAGTGCGCGTAGCGGGAGACCCTCCTACGAGCAGTACTTC.

In this sample, this clone is medium-sized. The rearrangement links TRBV5-6 to TRBJ2-5; TRBD2 matches 8 bases. V lost 6 bases, J lost 3 bases, and 10 bases stayed unmatched. The CDR3 spans 15 residues. CDR1 and CDR2 (germline): SGHDT, YYEEEE. The CDR3 protein is CASNSGGRLKETQYF. The DNA for the CDR3 is TGTGCCAGCAACTCGGGGGGGCGGTTGAAAGAGACCCAGTACTTC.

The rearrangement joins TRBV7-3 to TRBJ1-6; D may be TRBD1 (5 bases). The CDR3 length is 16 residues. Between the trimmed V and J ends, which lost 3 bases and 0 bases, there was a span of 9 bases. The germline V gene has CDR1 SGHTA and CDR2 FQGTGA. CDR3 in amino acids: CASSLGGSSYNSPLHF. CDR3 in DNA: TGTGCCAGCAGCTTGGGGGGGAGCTCCTATAATTCACCCCTCCACTTT. The full variable domain, completed using reference TRBV7-3 and TRBJ1-6, is GAGVSQTPSNKVTEKGKYVELRCDPISGHTALYWYRQSLGQGPEFLIYFQGTGAADDSGLPNDRFFAVRPEGSVSTLKIQRTERGDSAVYLCASSLGGSSYNSPLHFGNGTRLTVT.

The J gene is TRBJ1-1, the V gene TRBV29-1, with D uncertain. The germline V and J ends were trimmed by 4 bases and 4 bases, with 7 bases remaining between them. Germline V gene data show CDR1 as SQVTM and CDR2 as ANQGSEA. There are 11 residues in the CDR3. The CDR3 loop is CSVVVGTEAFF. CDR3 DNA: TGCAGCGTTGTGGTCGGCACTGAAGCTTTCTTT.

The chain links TRBV18 to TRBJ2-3, with D perhaps TRBD2 (5 bases). V lost 2 bases, J lost 3 bases, and 15 bases lay in between. The CDR3 contains 16 residues. Per germline, CDR1 KGHSH and CDR2 LQKENI. Written as DNA, the CDR3 is TGTGCCAGCTCACCATGGACTCCCGAAGCAACAGATACGCAGTATTTT. This sequence encodes CASSPWTPEATDTQYF. Supplemented by reference TRBV18 and TRBJ2-3, the full variable domain reads NAGVMQNPRHLVRRRGQEARLRCSPMKGHSHVYWYRQLPEEGLKFMVYLQKENIIDESGMPKERFSAEFPKEGPSILRIQQVVRGDSAAYFCASSPWTPEATDTQYFGPGTRLTVL.

The chain has TRBV7-8 and TRBJ2-7; no firm D call. Trimming pared 3 bases from V and 0 bases from J, leaving 15 bases between. The CDR3 length is 16 residues. Germline CDR1 and CDR2: SGHVS and FQNEAQ. CDR3 sequence: CASSFLSAEISYEQYF. CDR3 in DNA: TGTGCCAGCAGCTTTTTGTCGGCAGAGATCTCCTACGAGCAGTACTTC.

The genes are TRBV11-2 and TRBJ2-1; D may match TRBD1 or TRBD2 (5 bases each). The CDR3 has 15 amino acids. Germline assignment: CDR1 SGHAT and CDR2 FQNNGV. V was cut by 0 bases and J by 8 bases, with 14 bases left in between. CDR3 protein: CASSLDPGGEHEQFF. The CDR3 region has the DNA TGTGCCAGCAGCTTAGACCCTGGGGGTGAGCATGAGCAGTTCTTC.

V gene TRBV10-1 combines with J gene TRBJ2-7; unclear D gene. Between the trimmed V and J ends, which lost 4 bases and 0 bases, there was a span of 7 bases. This CDR3 region has 13 residues. The germline V gene has CDR1 WNHNN and CDR2 SYGVQD (reference sequence). CDR3: CASSVGLSYEQYF. CDR3 in DNA: TGCGCCAGCAGTGTCGGGCTCTCCTACGAGCAGTACTTC.

The chain carries TRBV19 and TRBJ2-5; TRBD1 matches at 7 bases. The V gene end was trimmed by 3 bases and the J gene end by 4 bases; junction bases not matched to a gene: 14. This CDR3 has 17 amino acids. CDR1 and CDR2 (germline): LNHDA, SQIVND (reference sequence). CDR3 DNA sequence: TGTGCCAGTAGTATTGGTACAGGGGCAGTCGCTCGAGAGACCCAGTACTTC. It specifies CASSIGTGAVARETQYF.

CDR3 in DNA: TGTGCCACCAGTGGGGGTAACACTGAAGCTTTCTTT. It translates to CATSGGNTEAFF. The rearrangement uses TRBV24-1 and TRBJ1-1; D unclear. CDR1 KGHDR and CDR2 SFDVKD come from the germline V gene. This CDR3 is 12 amino acids long. V was clipped by 5 bases and J by 2 bases, with 5 bases between them.